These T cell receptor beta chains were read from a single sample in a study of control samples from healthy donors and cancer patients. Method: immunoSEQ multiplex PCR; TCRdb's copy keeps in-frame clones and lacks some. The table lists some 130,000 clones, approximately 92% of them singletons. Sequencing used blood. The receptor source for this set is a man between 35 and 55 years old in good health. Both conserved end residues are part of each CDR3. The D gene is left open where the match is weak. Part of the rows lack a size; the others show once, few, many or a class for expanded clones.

CDR3: CASSWGTGSDNEQFF
DNA: TGTGCCAGCAGCTGGGGGACAGGGTCCGACAATGAGCAGTTCTTC
D: TRBD1
size: NA
V: TRBV9
J: TRBJ2-1

CDR3: CASSILTGGLNTGELFF
DNA: TGTGCCAGTAGTATCCTAACAGGGGGCCTGAACACCGGGGAGCTGTTTTTT
D: TRBD1
size: NA
V: TRBV19
J: TRBJ2-2

CDR3: CASSDDGGHGELFF
DNA: TGCGCCAGCAGCGACGACGGGGGGCACGGGGAGCTGTTTTTT
D: NA
size: NA
V: TRBV5-1
J: TRBJ2-2

CDR3: CASAIYGEQFF
DNA: TGCGCCAGCGCAATCTACGGTGAGCAGTTCTTC
D: NA
size: NA
V: TRBV5-1
J: TRBJ2-1

CDR3: CASSAGRGYATNEKLFF
DNA: TGTGCCAGCAGTGCAGGGCGCGGGTACGCAACTAATGAAAAACTGTTTTTT
D: NA
size: NA
V: TRBV6-1
J: TRBJ1-4

CDR3: CASRPGGSGNTIYF
DNA: TGTGCCAGCAGGCCGGGGGGATCTGGAAACACCATATATTTT
D: NA
size: NA
V: TRBV9
J: TRBJ1-3

CDR3: CASSLSGRGVLSPLHF
DNA: TGTGCCAGCAGCTTGTCTGGCCGGGGTGTACTATCACCCCTCCACTTT
D: NA
size: NA
V: TRBV5-6
J: TRBJ1-6

CDR3: CASSMTGRGQPQHF
DNA: TGTGCCAGCAGCATGACAGGGCGCGGTCAGCCCCAGCATTTT
D: TRBD1
size: NA
V: TRBV5-6
J: TRBJ1-5

CDR3: CATSAWDSQETQYF
DNA: TGTGCCACCAGTGCCTGGGACTCACAAGAGACCCAGTACTTC
D: NA
size: many
V: TRBV24-1
J: TRBJ2-5

CDR3: CASSQGQGGPYNSPLHF
DNA: TGTGCCAGCAGCCAAGGACAGGGGGGACCCTATAATTCACCCCTCCACTTT
D: TRBD1
size: NA
V: TRBV14
J: TRBJ1-6

CDR3: CASSLEGGASTGELFF
DNA: TGCGCCAGCAGCTTGGAGGGGGGGGCCAGCACCGGGGAGCTGTTTTTT
D: NA
size: once
V: TRBV5-1
J: TRBJ2-2

CDR3: CASSLAGGNTEAFF
DNA: TGTGCCAGCAGCTTGGCAGGGGGGAACACTGAAGCTTTCTTT
D: TRBD1
size: NA
V: TRBV7-9
J: TRBJ1-1

CDR3: CASSLATGAGETQYF
DNA: TGTGCCAGCAGCTTGGCAACAGGGGCGGGGGAGACCCAGTACTTC
D: NA
size: few
V: TRBV5-6
J: TRBJ2-5

CDR3: CASSPPLEFILNYGYTF
DNA: TGTGCCAGCTCACCGCCATTGGAATTCATACTCAACTATGGCTACACCTTC
D: NA
size: NA
V: TRBV18
J: TRBJ1-2

CDR3: CASSSLGNAVQDTQYF
DNA: TGTGCCAGCAGCTCGCTCGGAAACGCGGTACAAGATACGCAGTATTTT
D: NA
size: NA
V: TRBV9
J: TRBJ2-3

CDR3: CASSIYGGKETQYF
DNA: TGTGCCAGCAGCATTTACGGGGGTAAAGAGACCCAGTACTTC
D: NA
size: few
V: TRBV2
J: TRBJ2-5

CDR3: CASSLSHSNYGYTF
DNA: TGTGCCAGCAGTTTATCCCACAGTAACTATGGCTACACCTTC
D: NA
size: NA
V: TRBV27
J: TRBJ1-2

CDR3: CASSLEGWSYEQYF
DNA: TGCGCCAGCAGCTTGGAGGGTTGGTCCTACGAGCAGTACTTC
D: NA
size: NA
V: TRBV5-1
J: TRBJ2-7

CDR3: CASRTSGILSSYEQYF
DNA: TGTGCCAGCAGGACTAGCGGAATATTGAGCTCCTACGAGCAGTACTTC
D: TRBD2
size: once
V: TRBV2
J: TRBJ2-7

CDR3: CASSSNDRGNTEAFF
DNA: TGTGCCAGCAGCTCTAACGACAGGGGGAACACTGAAGCTTTCTTT
D: TRBD1
size: NA
V: TRBV13
J: TRBJ1-1

CDR3: CASSPQGVGETQYF
DNA: TGCGCCAGCAGTCCGCAGGGGGTCGGGGAGACCCAGTACTTC
D: TRBD1
size: NA
V: TRBV5-1
J: TRBJ2-5

CDR3: CASSPGQDYEQYF
DNA: TGTGCCAGTAGCCCGGGGCAAGACTACGAGCAGTACTTC
D: NA
size: NA
V: TRBV19
J: TRBJ2-7

CDR3: CASSFAGRVADTQYF
DNA: TGTGCCAGCAGCTTCGCGGGCAGGGTTGCAGATACGCAGTATTTT
D: NA
size: NA
V: TRBV7-2
J: TRBJ2-3

CDR3: CSADKETQYF
DNA: TGCAGTGCTGACAAAGAGACCCAGTACTTC
D: NA
size: NA
V: TRBV20-1
J: TRBJ2-5

CDR3: CASLGPPQHF
DNA: TGTGCCAGCTTGGGACCGCCCCAGCATTTT
D: NA
size: once
V: TRBV6-4
J: TRBJ1-5

CDR3: CASSGRVGGVNEQYF
DNA: TGCGCCAGCAGCGGCCGGGTCGGGGGAGTCAACGAGCAGTACTTC
D: NA
size: NA
V: TRBV5-1
J: TRBJ2-7

CDR3: CASSQGTGFTEAFF
DNA: TGCGCCAGCTCCCAAGGGACAGGGTTTACTGAAGCTTTCTTT
D: TRBD1
size: NA
V: TRBV5-1
J: TRBJ1-1

CDR3: CASSPKIRANSPLHF
DNA: TGTGCCAGTAGTCCCAAAATAAGGGCCAATTCACCCCTCCACTTT
D: NA
size: NA
V: TRBV19
J: TRBJ1-6

CDR3: CASHPYPTGTGVDEQFF
DNA: TGCGCCAGCCACCCTTACCCAACCGGGACAGGTGTCGATGAGCAGTTCTTC
D: TRBD1
size: few
V: TRBV5-1
J: TRBJ2-1

CDR3: CACKLGGETYSPLHF
DNA: TGTGCCTGTAAGTTGGGGGGCGAAACCTATTCACCCCTCCACTTT
D: NA
size: few
V: TRBV30
J: TRBJ1-6

CDR3: CASSLGDRDSNYGYTF
DNA: TGTGCCAGCAGCTTGGGCGATAGGGATAGTAACTATGGCTACACCTTC
D: NA
size: NA
V: TRBV5-6
J: TRBJ1-2

CDR3: CASSPSPANNYGYTF
DNA: TGTGCCAGCAGCCCCAGCCCCGCAAATAACTATGGCTACACCTTC
D: NA
size: once
V: TRBV3-1/TRBV3-2
J: TRBJ1-2

CDR3: CASSLVDRGAHPGTDTQYF
DNA: TGTGCCAGCAGCTTGGTGGATCGGGGGGCCCATCCTGGCACAGATACGCAGTATTTT
D: NA
size: NA
V: TRBV7-9
J: TRBJ2-3

CDR3: CASSLVLAVSSYNEQFF
DNA: TGTGCCAGCAGCTTAGTCCTAGCGGTAAGCTCCTACAATGAGCAGTTCTTC
D: TRBD2
size: NA
V: TRBV11-2
J: TRBJ2-1

CDR3: CASSFDKNTEAFF
DNA: TGTGCCAGCAGCTTTGACAAGAACACTGAAGCTTTCTTT
D: NA
size: NA
V: TRBV7-2
J: TRBJ1-1

CDR3: CAWSVRGQAFF
DNA: TGTGCCTGGAGTGTCAGGGGCCAGGCTTTCTTT
D: NA
size: NA
V: TRBV30
J: TRBJ1-1